These 26 T cell receptor beta chains were sequenced from one sample in a study of cytomegalovirus exposure and HLA in healthy donors. Primers included in the PCR were 60 Vbeta and 13 Jbeta primers. The table came from immunoSEQ multiplex PCR; TCRdb's copy has only in-frame clones and leaves some out. The table has 100,000 to 150,000 clones, around 75% seen once. Sequences were obtained from PBMCs. These receptors were obtained from a woman aged 45-59 years in good health and CMV-seropositive.

V is TRBV5-1 and J is TRBJ2-7; possibly TRBD2 for D (7 bases). Germline CDR1 reads SGHRS; CDR2 reads YFSETQ. Trimming shortened V by 2 bases and J by 7 bases, and 19 bases separated the two germline ends. This CDR3 has 15 residues. CDR3 protein: CASSFYGGPEEEQYF. The CDR3 DNA sequence: TGCGCCAGCAGCTTTTACGGGGGGCCTGAGGAAGAGCAGTACTTC.

The V gene is TRBV19, the J gene TRBJ2-3; 7 bases fit TRBD1. Germline V gene data show CDR1 as LNHDA and CDR2 as SQIVND (reference sequence). Trimming removed 6 bases from V and 2 bases from J; junction bases left unmatched: 5. The CDR3 spans 14 residues. The CDR3 bases are TGTGCCAGTAGCACCGGGACAGACACAGATACGCAGTATTTT. Its protein is CASSTGTDTDTQYF.

The rearrangement links TRBV30 to TRBJ2-7; D not resolved. Trimming took off 0 bases at V and 3 bases at J, with 9 bases between the two ends. Looked up from germline, CDR1 is GTSNPN and CDR2 is SVGIG (reference sequence). The CDR3 is made up of 13 amino acids. The CDR3 loop is CAWSVSSVYEQYF. In DNA form, the CDR3 reads TGTGCCTGGAGTGTAAGTTCAGTCTACGAGCAGTACTTC. Full variable domain (rest looked up from reference TRBV30 and TRBJ2-7): SQTIHQWPATLVQPVGSPLSLECTVEGTSNPNLYWYRQAAGRGLQLLFYSVGIGQISSEVPQNLSASRPQDRQFILSSKKLLLSDSGFYLCAWSVSSVYEQYFGPGTRLTVT.

This chain links TRBV7-2 with TRBJ2-1; a possible D gene is TRBD2 (5 bases). With 6 bases removed from V and 1 base from J, the gap between germline ends came to 10 bases. The CDR3 covers 14 residues. Germline V lookup: CDR1 SGHTA, CDR2 FQGNSA. The CDR3 region has the DNA TGTGCCAGCAGAGAGGGTAGGTCCTACAATGAGCAGTTCTTC. It translates to CASREGRSYNEQFF.

The gene calls are TRBV11-1 and TRBJ1-2, with D possibly being TRBD1 (6 bases). Germline V gene data show CDR1 as SGHAT and CDR2 as FQDESV (reference sequence). The CDR3 runs 14 residues. Trimming pared 5 bases from V and 5 bases from J, leaving 15 bases between. The CDR3 sequence is CASSLLAGEYGYTF. The CDR3 nucleotides read TGTGCCAGCAGCCTGCTGGCAGGGGAGTATGGCTACACCTTC.

The chain is built from TRBV5-1 and TRBJ1-5, with D maybe TRBD1 (6 bases). This CDR3 comprises 16 residues. Deletions cut 0 bases from V and 4 bases from J, with 14 bases between. The germline V gene has CDR1 SGHRS and CDR2 YFSETQ. CDR3 protein: CASSLGVTGVNQPQHF. For the CDR3, the DNA is TGCGCCAGCAGCTTGGGGGTGACAGGCGTTAATCAGCCCCAGCATTTT.

The rearrangement uses TRBV6-1 and TRBJ1-4; D is perhaps TRBD1 (6 bases). V was cut by 2 bases and J by 7 bases, with 14 bases left in between. CDR3 length equals 15 residues. Looked up from germline, CDR1 is MNHNS and CDR2 is SASEGT. CDR3 coding DNA: TGTGCCAGCAGTGAATCCACAGGGATTTTTGAAAAACTGTTTTTT. Its translation is CASSESTGIFEKLFF.

The chain employs TRBV9 and TRBJ1-4; possibly TRBD1 for D (5 bases). V lost 3 bases, J lost 0 bases, and 12 bases lay in between. The CDR3 extends over 16 amino acids. Germline V gene sequence: CDR1 SGDLS, CDR2 YYNGEE. CDR3 amino acids: CASSGHQDTTNEKLFF. The CDR3, as DNA: TGTGCCAGCAGCGGACACCAGGACACAACTAATGAAAAACTGTTTTTT.

V and J are TRBV11-2 and TRBJ2-1; TRBD1 aligns across 7 bases. Germline V lookup: CDR1 SGHAT, CDR2 FQNNGV. The CDR3 extends over 13 amino acids. V lost 3 bases, J lost 7 bases, and 3 bases stayed unmatched. The CDR3 DNA sequence: TGTGCCAGCAGCTTCGACAGGGAAAATGAGCAGTTCTTC. As protein: CASSFDRENEQFF.

The genes are TRBV10-3 and TRBJ2-2; 8 bases match TRBD2. CDR1 and CDR2 (germline): ENHRY, SYGVKD. CDR3 length equals 14 residues. J lost 7 bases, V lost 8 bases, and 9 bases had no gene match. CDR3 bases: TGTGCCATCGCGGCTAGCGGGTCGAACGGGGAGCTGTTTTTT. Translating gives CAIAASGSNGELFF.

This rearrangement joins TRBV10-3 to TRBJ1-4, with 12 bases aligning to TRBD1. The CDR3 covers 14 residues. The V gene's germline CDR1 is ENHRY and CDR2 SYGVKD. The junction had 2 bases not matched to a gene; V was cut back by 6 bases and J by 6 bases. The CDR3 spells CAIRGQGADEKLFF. The DNA for the CDR3 is TGTGCCATCAGGGGACAGGGGGCTGATGAAAAACTGTTTTTT.

The J gene is TRBJ2-7, the V gene TRBV5-1, with D perhaps TRBD2 (6 bases). CDR3 size: 13 residues. V dropped 5 bases and J dropped 2 bases, with 11 bases sitting between them. Germline V CDR1 and CDR2: SGHRS, YFSETQ. The CDR3 sequence: CASSSGLPYEQYF. CDR3 coding DNA: TGCGCCAGCAGTTCGGGACTTCCCTACGAGCAGTACTTC.

In this sample, this clone turned up a few times. This rearrangement joins TRBV5-1 to TRBJ2-3; TRBD2 might be the D (5 bases). This CDR3 is 15 amino acids long. Trimming took 2 bases from V and 0 from J, leaving 10 bases between them. Germline V lookup: CDR1 SGHRS, CDR2 YFSETQ. The CDR3 DNA reads as TGCGCCAGCAGCTTCAGGCCGGGAAGCACAGATACGCAGTATTTT. Translated: CASSFRPGSTDTQYF.

V usage is TRBV5-3 and J usage is TRBJ2-7; 10 bases are a match to TRBD2. TRBV5-3 is an open reading frame whose function is uncertain. Trimming cost V 0 bases and J 0 bases; bases outside gene matches: 9. The CDR3 runs 18 residues. CDR3 sequence: CARSLGQREGFYSYEQYF. The CDR3 DNA reads as TGTGCCAGAAGCTTGGGACAGCGGGAGGGTTTCTACTCCTACGAGCAGTACTTC.

The chain recombines TRBV4-2 with TRBJ1-2; D is unresolved. The CDR3 has 16 residues. Germline CDR1 and CDR2: LGHNA and YNFKEQ. V was cut by 0 bases and J by 6 bases, with 17 bases left in between. The CDR3 region has the DNA TGTGCCAGCAGCCAAGACTACCGGTCGCCCTACCATGGCTACACCTTC. It yields the protein CASSQDYRSPYHGYTF.

This clone was picked up one time. V is TRBV7-2 and J is TRBJ2-5; 9 positions match TRBD2. The CDR3 consists of 17 residues. Germline values: CDR1 SGHTA, CDR2 FQGNSA. The V and J ends lost 2 bases and 4 bases, in that order; junction bases with no gene match: 11. The CDR3 sequence is CASSLRRGGPPGETQYF. The CDR3 region has the DNA TGTGCCAGCAGCTTAAGGCGGGGGGGCCCCCCAGGAGAGACCCAGTACTTC.

This clone came up once. V usage is TRBV19 and J usage is TRBJ1-1, with D maybe TRBD1 (5 bases). Germline loops: CDR1 LNHDA, CDR2 SQIVND (reference sequence). The CDR3 runs 16 residues. V dropped 9 bases and J dropped 1 base, with 21 bases sitting between them. The CDR3 region is CARRSQDATENTEAFF. CDR3 nucleotides: TGTGCCAGACGTTCACAGGATGCTACTGAGAACACTGAAGCTTTCTTT.

J is TRBJ2-3 and V is TRBV14; the D is unclear. With 11 bases removed from V and 6 bases from J, the gap between germline ends came to 12 bases. The length of the CDR3 is 11 residues. Per germline, CDR1 SGHDN and CDR2 FVKESK. The CDR3 sequence: CADPGRDTQYF. Written as DNA, the CDR3 is TGTGCCGACCCAGGTAGGGATACGCAGTATTTT.

This chain connects TRBV15 to TRBJ2-7, with D possibly being TRBD1 (5 bases). Germline CDR1 and CDR2: LNHNV and YYDKDF (reference sequence). This CDR3 is built from 13 residues. Trimming cost V 5 bases and J 2 bases, with 10 bases left between them. The CDR3 bases are TGTGCCACCAGCTTTGGACAAGCCTACGAGCAGTACTTC. It encodes CATSFGQAYEQYF.

The genes are TRBV29-1 and TRBJ2-1; 7 bases fit TRBD2. The CDR3 runs 16 residues. The V gene end was trimmed by 1 base and the J gene end by 1 base; junction bases not matched to a gene: 7. CDR1 is SQVTM and CDR2 is ANQGSEA in the germline V gene. CDR3 residues: CSVEVGRGSSYNEQFF. The CDR3 nucleotides read TGCAGCGTTGAAGTGGGGAGGGGCTCTTCCTACAATGAGCAGTTCTTC.

There are a few counts of this clone. V is TRBV12-5 and J is TRBJ1-1, with D possibly TRBD1 on 5 matching bases. Germline V gene data show CDR1 as LGHNT and CDR2 as FRNRAP. The CDR3 covers 12 residues. V lost 4 bases, J lost 7 bases, and 10 bases lay in between. CDR3 sequence (DNA): TGTGCTAGTGGTTGGGAGGGGAATGAAGCTTTCTTT. Protein sequence: CASGWEGNEAFF.

In this sample, this clone turned up once. The V gene is TRBV7-9, the J gene TRBJ2-1; TRBD2 aligns across 8 bases. V shed 5 bases, J shed 0 bases, and the junction held 12 bases outside the gene matches. Germline V gives CDR1 SEHNR, CDR2 FQNEAQ (reference sequence). This CDR3 contains 18 residues. The CDR3 sequence: CASSPRGSGTSSYNEQFF. The DNA for the CDR3 is TGTGCCAGCAGCCCTAGAGGGTCCGGGACTAGCTCCTACAATGAGCAGTTCTTC.

This chain links TRBV9 with TRBJ2-1; the match to TRBD2 covers 14 bases. Looked up from germline, CDR1 is SGDLS and CDR2 is YYNGEE. This CDR3 comprises 16 residues. The trim removed 4 bases at V and 6 bases at J, leaving 6 bases unmatched. CDR3 nucleotide sequence: TGTGCCAGCAGCCCTCGAGGACTAGCGGGGGGCAATGAGCAGTTCTTC. Residues: CASSPRGLAGGNEQFF. Variable domain in full (rest from reference TRBV9 and TRBJ2-1): DSGVTQTPKHLITATGQRVTLRCSPRSGDLSVYWYQQSLDQGLQFLIQYYNGEERAKGNILERFSAQQFPDLHSELNLSSLELGDSALYFCASSPRGLAGGNEQFFGPGTRLTVL.

V usage is TRBV29-1 and J usage is TRBJ2-1; D possibly corresponds to TRBD2 (8 bases). There are 14 residues in the CDR3. The ends were cut back, 5 bases at V and 8 bases at J, with 19 bases in the middle. The germline V gene encodes CDR1 SQVTM and CDR2 ANQGSEA. The CDR3 DNA follows: TGCAGCGTTCGGGGGGGCAGGGGGATGGATGAGCAGTTCTTC. Translated, it gives CSVRGGRGMDEQFF.

CDR3 DNA sequence: TGTGCCAGCAGTAAGGACAGGGGAGGAGATACGCAGTATTTT. Amino acids: CASSKDRGGDTQYF. The gene calls are TRBV7-2 and TRBJ2-3; 9 bases line up with TRBD1. The J segment lost 5 bases and the V segment lost 6 bases, leaving 6 bases of the junction unmatched. The V gene's germline CDR1 is SGHTA and CDR2 FQGNSA. CDR3 length: 14 amino acids.

The chain is built from TRBV9 and TRBJ2-7; 11 nucleotides agree with TRBD2. There are 12 residues in the CDR3. Germline values: CDR1 SGDLS, CDR2 YYNGEE. Germline trimming cut 10 bases from V and 7 bases from J; bases unmatched to any gene: 7. This CDR3 is CASGTSGLEQYF. The CDR3 coding sequence is TGTGCCTCCGGGACTAGCGGCCTAGAGCAGTACTTC.